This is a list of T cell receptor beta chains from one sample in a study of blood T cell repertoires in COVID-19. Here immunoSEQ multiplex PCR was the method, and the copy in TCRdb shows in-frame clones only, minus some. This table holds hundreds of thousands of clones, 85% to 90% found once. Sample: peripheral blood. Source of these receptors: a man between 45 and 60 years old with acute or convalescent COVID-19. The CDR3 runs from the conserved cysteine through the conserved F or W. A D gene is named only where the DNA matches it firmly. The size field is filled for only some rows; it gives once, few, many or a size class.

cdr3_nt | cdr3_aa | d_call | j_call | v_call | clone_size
TGTGCCAGCAGTTACTCCGGACAGATGAACACTGAAGCTTTCTTT | CASSYSGQMNTEAFF | . | TRBJ1-1 | TRBV6-6 | .
TGTGCCAGCAGCACCAGGGGGGCGAACACTGAAGCTTTCTTT | CASSTRGANTEAFF | TRBD1 | TRBJ1-1 | TRBV7-9 | .
TGTGCCAGCAGCTTGGACAGAGCCACTGAAGCTTTCTTT | CASSLDRATEAFF | . | TRBJ1-1 | TRBV7-2 | .
TGTGCCAGCAGTGAGCGGGGACAGTTGTATGAGCAGTTCTTC | CASSERGQLYEQFF | . | TRBJ2-1 | TRBV6-1 | .
TGTGCCAGCAGCAAAGGCCCAGGGGACACTGAAGCTTTCTTT | CASSKGPGDTEAFF | . | TRBJ1-1 | TRBV21-1 | .
TGTGCCTGGAGTGCCGGGATCTACGGCTACACCTTC | CAWSAGIYGYTF | . | TRBJ1-2 | TRBV30 | .
TGTGCCAGCAGAGCTAACAGGGGCGGGAACACTGAAGCTTTCTTT | CASRANRGGNTEAFF | TRBD1 | TRBJ1-1 | TRBV25-1 | .
TGTGCCAGCAGCAAAAGGGAGGAGACATCCATAGTTAAAGAAAAACTGTTTTTT | CASSKREETSIVKEKLFF | . | TRBJ1-4 | TRBV21-1 | .
TGTGCCAGTAGTATAGGACCAAACGGGCAGCCCCAGCATTTT | CASSIGPNGQPQHF | . | TRBJ1-5 | TRBV19 | .
TGTGCCAGTTACCTTCGACAGGCGGTCGGGGAGCTGTTTTTT | CASYLRQAVGELFF | . | TRBJ2-2 | TRBV19 | .
TGCGCCAGCAGCCAACCAGACAGGCCTTTTTATGGCTACACCTTC | CASSQPDRPFYGYTF | . | TRBJ1-2 | TRBV5-1 | .
TGTGCCTGGAGTCGGCTAGTCCGCACAGATACGCAGTATTTT | CAWSRLVRTDTQYF | . | TRBJ2-3 | TRBV30 | .
TGTGCCATCAGTGGTACCGGGACAGGGAGCTACAATGAGCAGTTCTTC | CAISGTGTGSYNEQFF | TRBD1 | TRBJ2-1 | TRBV10-3 | few
TGTGCCAGCAGCTCTGGCCGGGACATCTCCCACACTGAAGCTTTCTTT | CASSSGRDISHTEAFF | . | TRBJ1-1 | TRBV5-4 | .
TGTGCCAGCAGTTACTCCCCCTCCTCAACTAATGAAAAACTGTTTTTT | CASSYSPSSTNEKLFF | . | TRBJ1-4 | TRBV6-2/TRBV6-3 | .
TGTGCCAGCTCACTCGTCGGGGGGACCCAGCCCCAGCATTTT | CASSLVGGTQPQHF | . | TRBJ1-5 | TRBV18 | few
TGTGCTAGCGGGATAGGGAATGAGCAGTTCTTC | CASGIGNEQFF | . | TRBJ2-1 | TRBV12-5 | .
TGCGCCAGCAGACAGCTCCAGGAATACAATGAGCAGTTCTTC | CASRQLQEYNEQFF | . | TRBJ2-1 | TRBV5-1 | .
TGCGCCAGCAGCTCGCAGGGGAATGGAAACACCATATATTTT | CASSSQGNGNTIYF | . | TRBJ1-3 | TRBV5-1 | .
TGTGCCAGCAGCTTCGGTGAGCAGTTCTTC | CASSFGEQFF | . | TRBJ2-1 | TRBV7-6 | .
TGTGCCAGCAGTCTGACAGGACATGACTATGGCTACACCTTC | CASSLTGHDYGYTF | . | TRBJ1-2 | TRBV6-5 | few
TGTGCCAGCAGCCAAGATCGACTATATGGCTACACCTTC | CASSQDRLYGYTF | . | TRBJ1-2 | TRBV3-1/TRBV3-2 | .
TGTGCCAGCAGTTACTCACAGGGATCAGAGACCCAGTACTTC | CASSYSQGSETQYF | . | TRBJ2-5 | TRBV6-5 | .
TGTGCCAGCAGTGACCCCGGGGGTGCCTCCTACGAGCAGTACTTC | CASSDPGGASYEQYF | . | TRBJ2-7 | TRBV6-1 | .
TGTGCCAGCAGTGCCTTGGGACAGGGGGCGGGGGAGCAGTACTTC | CASSALGQGAGEQYF | TRBD1 | TRBJ2-7 | TRBV28 | .
TGCGCCAGCAGCACCCAATCACATGGACAGTATGGCTACACCTTC | CASSTQSHGQYGYTF | . | TRBJ1-2 | TRBV5-1 | .
TGTGCCTGGAAAAGGGGACAGTCCGTCAGGGGCTACACCTTC | CAWKRGQSVRGYTF | TRBD1 | TRBJ1-2 | TRBV30 | .
TGTGCCAGCAGCCAAGATACCGGGGAAACCTATGGCTACACCTTC | CASSQDTGETYGYTF | . | TRBJ1-2 | TRBV3-1/TRBV3-2 | .
TGTGCCAGCAGTATACAGGGGGAATTCGGCACTGAAGCTTTCTTT | CASSIQGEFGTEAFF | TRBD1 | TRBJ1-1 | TRBV6-2/TRBV6-3 | .
TGTGCCAGCAGCTCACAGGGGGTATCCTACGAGCAGTACTTC | CASSSQGVSYEQYF | TRBD1 | TRBJ2-7 | TRBV5-6 | .
TGTGCCACCCGGACAGGGGGCACCACCGGGGAGCTGTTTTTT | CATRTGGTTGELFF | TRBD1 | TRBJ2-2 | TRBV7-9 | .
TGCAGCGTTGAAGAGAGGGTCGCCGGGGAGCTGTTTTTT | CSVEERVAGELFF | . | TRBJ2-2 | TRBV29-1 | .
TGTGCTAGTGCCCGGACAGAAGAGACCCAGTACTTC | CASARTEETQYF | . | TRBJ2-5 | TRBV12-5 | .
TGTGCCACCAGCAGGACGCCGTGGAGCTCCTACAATGAGCAGTTCTTC | CATSRTPWSSYNEQFF | . | TRBJ2-1 | TRBV15 | .
TGTGCCAGCAGTGAACAGGGAAAAGGGGCAACTAATGAAAAACTGTTTTTT | CASSEQGKGATNEKLFF | . | TRBJ1-4 | TRBV25-1 | once
TGTGCCAGCAGCTTAGGGGGCGTAGGGAATTCACCCCTCCACTTT | CASSLGGVGNSPLHF | . | TRBJ1-6 | TRBV11-2 | .
TGTGCCAGCAGTGAGGAACTAGCGGGGGGGCCAGATACGCAGTATTTT | CASSEELAGGPDTQYF | TRBD2 | TRBJ2-3 | TRBV6-4 | .
TGTGCCAGCAGTTCAGGGACAGGCTTTAACTATGGCTACACCTTC | CASSSGTGFNYGYTF | TRBD1 | TRBJ1-2 | TRBV27 | .
TGTGCCAGCAGCTTAGTCGGGGAAGAAGCTTTCTTT | CASSLVGEEAFF | . | TRBJ1-1 | TRBV11-1 | .
TGCGCCAGCAGCGGGACAGTAAACACTGAAGCTTTCTTT | CASSGTVNTEAFF | TRBD1 | TRBJ1-1 | TRBV5-1 | .
TGTGCCAGTAGTGCCGGGGGAACTGGGGCCAACGTCCTGACTTTC | CASSAGGTGANVLTF | . | TRBJ2-6 | TRBV19 | .
TGTGCCAGCAACCCCCTGGGAGCCTACAATGAGCAGTTCTTC | CASNPLGAYNEQFF | . | TRBJ2-1 | TRBV6-5 | once
TGTGCCAGCAGCTTAGTGAGCCTAGCGGGACATAGGCAGTTCTTC | CASSLVSLAGHRQFF | TRBD2 | TRBJ2-1 | TRBV11-2 | few
TGTGCCAGCTGCCCGGGACAGGGTACCTACGAGCAGTACTTC | CASCPGQGTYEQYF | TRBD1 | TRBJ2-7 | TRBV18 | .
TGCAGTGCTAGTTCCGGGCTCGGAGCGGCGGGCTACACCTTC | CSASSGLGAAGYTF | . | TRBJ1-2 | TRBV20-1 | .
TGTGCCAGCAGCTTGGGTTCCCGGAATGAAAAACTGTTTTTT | CASSLGSRNEKLFF | . | TRBJ1-4 | TRBV5-4 | .
TGTGCCAGCCGGACAGGGGTGATTGAGCAGTTCTTC | CASRTGVIEQFF | TRBD1 | TRBJ2-1 | TRBV12-3/TRBV12-4 | .
TGTGCCAGCAGCGCAGACTGGCGGGGACCTTTTATCGAGCAGTACTTC | CASSADWRGPFIEQYF | . | TRBJ2-7 | TRBV5-5 | .
TGTGCCAGCTCACCACCGAAGGGCAGGGGAATGAGTAATGAAAAACTGTTTTTT | CASSPPKGRGMSNEKLFF | . | TRBJ1-4 | TRBV18 | .
TGTGCCAGCAGCTTAGGGACCGGGACAGGAATTTCAAACTACAATGAGCAGTTCTTC | CASSLGTGTGISNYNEQFF | TRBD1 | TRBJ2-1 | TRBV11-3 | .
TGTGCCAGCAGTCCCTACAGGATACCTAACTATGGCTACACCTTC | CASSPYRIPNYGYTF | . | TRBJ1-2 | TRBV6-2/TRBV6-3 | .
TGTGCCAGTAGTCCTCGACAGGGGAAGGAAGCTTTCTTT | CASSPRQGKEAFF | TRBD1 | TRBJ1-1 | TRBV19 | .
TGTGCCAGCCGGAGCAGGGTCACTGAAGCTTTCTTT | CASRSRVTEAFF | . | TRBJ1-1 | TRBV6-5 | .
TGTGCCAGCAGCTTTGACGGGAGAGAAAAACTGTTTTTT | CASSFDGREKLFF | . | TRBJ1-4 | TRBV11-1 | .
TGTGCCAGCAGCTTAGGTGGGCAGGGGGACACTGAAGCTTTCTTT | CASSLGGQGDTEAFF | TRBD1 | TRBJ1-1 | TRBV7-6 | .
TGTGCCAGCAGTGCGGGACTGGACCGGGGGAACACTGAAGCTTTCTTT | CASSAGLDRGNTEAFF | . | TRBJ1-1 | TRBV6-1 | .
TGCGCCAGCAGCTTACAGGGGGCCCCTGAGACCCAGTACTTC | CASSLQGAPETQYF | TRBD1 | TRBJ2-5 | TRBV5-1 | .
TGTGCCAGCAGTTACCAGGGGGCGAGTCGCACAGATACGCAGTATTTT | CASSYQGASRTDTQYF | TRBD1 | TRBJ2-3 | TRBV6-5 | few
TGTGCCAGCTCACCAGACAGGGGGCACTCCTACGAGCAGTACTTC | CASSPDRGHSYEQYF | TRBD1 | TRBJ2-7 | TRBV18 | few
TGTGCCAGCATCCCGGGACAGGGCAATGAGCAGTTCTTC | CASIPGQGNEQFF | TRBD1 | TRBJ2-1 | TRBV27 | .